This TCR beta chain originates from a study of Graves' ophthalmopathy and Graves' hyperthyroidism. For the study at large: The study drew peripheral blood at initial diagnosis, before any treatment.

V lost 6 bases and J lost 4; bases outside the gene matches: 2. Germline CDR1 is SGHTA and CDR2 is FQGNSA. This CDR3 is built from 12 residues. Overall study findings and caveats: Ophthalmopathy was separated from stable hyperthyroidism by a 13-signature model with 87.88% sensitivity and 65% to 82% specificity.

Serum thyroxine and TRAb, along with clinical symptoms, thyroid ultrasound and orbital computed tomography, were what diagnosis relied on. The authors amplified TCR beta CDR3 regions from RNA transcripts. Amplification began with first-round RT-PCR using HTBI primers, then second-round multiplex PCR was performed. TCRdb recomputed calls from the multiplex PCR reads with MiXCR, one row per CDR3 protein. Here the sample spans 230,000 or so distinct CDR3 sequences, around 50% being singletons. This clonotype was seen ten or more times. Its antigen is unknown. The rearrangement links TRBV7-2 to TRBJ1-1; 7 bases fit TRBD1. This TCR was sampled from an adult man with Graves' ophthalmopathy. The specimen was peripheral blood. CDR3 bases: TGTGCCAGCAGGACAGGGTCCACTGAAGCTTTCTTT. Translation: CASRTGSTEAFF.